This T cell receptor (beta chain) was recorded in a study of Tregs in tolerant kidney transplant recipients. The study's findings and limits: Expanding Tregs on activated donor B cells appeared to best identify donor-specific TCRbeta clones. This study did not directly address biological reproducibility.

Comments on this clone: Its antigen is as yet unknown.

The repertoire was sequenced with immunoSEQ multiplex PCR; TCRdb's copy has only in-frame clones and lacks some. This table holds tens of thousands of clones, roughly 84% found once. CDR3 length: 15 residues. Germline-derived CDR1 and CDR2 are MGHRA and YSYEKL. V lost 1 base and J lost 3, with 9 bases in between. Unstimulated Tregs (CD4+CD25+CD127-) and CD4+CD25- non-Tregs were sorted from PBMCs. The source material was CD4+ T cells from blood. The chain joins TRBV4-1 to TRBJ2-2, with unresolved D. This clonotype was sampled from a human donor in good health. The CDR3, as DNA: TGCGCCAGCAGCCAAGGGCGGCTGGACACCGGGGAGCTGTTTTTT. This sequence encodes CASSQGRLDTGELFF.